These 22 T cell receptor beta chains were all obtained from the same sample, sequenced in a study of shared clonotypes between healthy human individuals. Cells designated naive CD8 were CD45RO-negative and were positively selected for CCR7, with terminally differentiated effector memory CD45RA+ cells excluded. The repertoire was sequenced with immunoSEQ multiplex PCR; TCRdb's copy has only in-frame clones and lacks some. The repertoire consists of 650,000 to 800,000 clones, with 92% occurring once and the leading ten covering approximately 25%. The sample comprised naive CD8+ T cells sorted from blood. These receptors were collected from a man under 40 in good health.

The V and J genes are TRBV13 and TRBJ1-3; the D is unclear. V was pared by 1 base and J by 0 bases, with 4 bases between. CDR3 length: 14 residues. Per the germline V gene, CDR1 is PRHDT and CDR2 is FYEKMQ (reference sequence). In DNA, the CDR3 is TGTGCCAGCAGCTTAGTGCACTCTGGAAACACCATATATTTT. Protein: CASSLVHSGNTIYF.

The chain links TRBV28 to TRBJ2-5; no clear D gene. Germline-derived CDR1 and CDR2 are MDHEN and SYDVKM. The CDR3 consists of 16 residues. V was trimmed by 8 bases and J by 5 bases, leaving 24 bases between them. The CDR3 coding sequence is TGTGCCAGCGATGAAACCGGGTCCTTCCTCGGGGAGACCCAGTACTTC. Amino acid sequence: CASDETGSFLGETQYF.

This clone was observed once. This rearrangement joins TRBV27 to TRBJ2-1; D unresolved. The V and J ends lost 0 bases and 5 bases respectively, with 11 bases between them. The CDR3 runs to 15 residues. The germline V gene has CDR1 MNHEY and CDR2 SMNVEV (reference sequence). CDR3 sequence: CASSLSKVFDNEQFF. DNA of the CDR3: TGTGCCAGCAGTTTATCGAAGGTCTTCGACAATGAGCAGTTCTTC.

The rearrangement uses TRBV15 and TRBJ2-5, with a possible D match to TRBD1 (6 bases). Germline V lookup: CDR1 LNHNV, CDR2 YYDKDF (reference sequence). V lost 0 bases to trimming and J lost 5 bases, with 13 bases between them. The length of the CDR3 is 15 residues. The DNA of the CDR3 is TGTGCCACCAGCAGAGATCGTGGGGGCGGGGAGACCCAGTACTTC. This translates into CATSRDRGGGETQYF. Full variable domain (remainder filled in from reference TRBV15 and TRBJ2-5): DAMVIQNPRYQVTQFGKPVTLSCSQTLNHNVMYWYQQKSSQAPKLLFHYYDKDFNNEADTPDNFQSRRPNTSFCFLDIRSPGLGDTAMYLCATSRDRGGGETQYFGPGTRLLVL.

The CDR3: CATSRLGDSRIEQFF. The CDR3 DNA reads as TGTGCCACCAGCAGATTAGGGGACTCCCGAATTGAGCAGTTCTTC. The chain couples TRBV15 to TRBJ2-1; D is perhaps TRBD2 (6 bases). From germline, CDR1 is LNHNV and CDR2 YYDKDF (reference sequence). V lost 2 bases and J 9 bases, leaving 17 bases between the germline ends. The length of the CDR3 is 15 residues.

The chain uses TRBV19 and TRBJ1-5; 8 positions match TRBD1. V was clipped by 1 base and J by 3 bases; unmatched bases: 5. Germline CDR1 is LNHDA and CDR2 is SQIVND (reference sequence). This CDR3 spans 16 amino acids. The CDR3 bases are TGTGCCAGTAGTATAGGACAGGGGTTGGTCAATCAGCCCCAGCATTTT. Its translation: CASSIGQGLVNQPQHF.

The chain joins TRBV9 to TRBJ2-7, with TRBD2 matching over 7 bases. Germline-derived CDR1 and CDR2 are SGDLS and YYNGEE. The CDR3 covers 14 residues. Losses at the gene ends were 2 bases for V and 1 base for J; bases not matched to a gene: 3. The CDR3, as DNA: TGTGCCAGCAGCGTGCTAGCGGCGTCCTACGAGCAGTACTTC. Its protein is CASSVLAASYEQYF.

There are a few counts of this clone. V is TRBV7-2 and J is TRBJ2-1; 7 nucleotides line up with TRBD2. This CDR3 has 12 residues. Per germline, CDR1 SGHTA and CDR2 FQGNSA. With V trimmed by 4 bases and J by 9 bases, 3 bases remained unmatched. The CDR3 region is CASSSTSFEQFF. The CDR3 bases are TGTGCCAGCAGCTCGACTAGCTTTGAGCAGTTCTTC.

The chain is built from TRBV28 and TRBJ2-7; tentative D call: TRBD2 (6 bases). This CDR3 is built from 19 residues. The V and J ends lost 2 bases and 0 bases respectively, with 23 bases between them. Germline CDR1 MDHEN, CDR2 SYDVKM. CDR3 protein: CASSLSLSSQRVNSYEQYF. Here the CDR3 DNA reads TGTGCCAGCAGTTTAAGTTTAAGTTCCCAGCGGGTAAACTCCTACGAGCAGTACTTC.

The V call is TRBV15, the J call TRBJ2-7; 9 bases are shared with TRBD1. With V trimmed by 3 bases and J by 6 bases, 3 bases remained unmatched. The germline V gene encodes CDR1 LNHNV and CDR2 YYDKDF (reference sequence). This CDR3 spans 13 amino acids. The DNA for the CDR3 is TGTGCCACCAGCAGGGACAGGGGTGCCGAGCAGTACTTC. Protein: CATSRDRGAEQYF.

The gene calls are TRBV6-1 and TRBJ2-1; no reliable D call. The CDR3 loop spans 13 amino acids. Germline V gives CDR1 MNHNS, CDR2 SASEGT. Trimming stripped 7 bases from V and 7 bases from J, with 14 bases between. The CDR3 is CASISGFRNEQFF. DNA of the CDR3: TGTGCCAGCATATCAGGTTTTCGGAATGAGCAGTTCTTC.

CDR3 coding DNA: TGCGCCAGAACGGGTAGGCACTACGAGCAGTACTTC. This translates into CARTGRHYEQYF. The J gene is TRBJ2-7, the V gene TRBV5-1; D is undetermined. CDR3 length: 12 residues. CDR1 is SGHRS and CDR2 is YFSETQ in the germline V gene. V was pared by 8 bases and J by 3 bases, with 12 bases between.

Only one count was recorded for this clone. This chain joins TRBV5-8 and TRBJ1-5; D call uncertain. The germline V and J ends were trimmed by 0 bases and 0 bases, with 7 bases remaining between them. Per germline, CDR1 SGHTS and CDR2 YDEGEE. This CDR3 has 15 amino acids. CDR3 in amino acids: CASSLGQLSNQPQHF. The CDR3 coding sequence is TGTGCCAGCAGCTTGGGCCAGCTTAGCAATCAGCCCCAGCATTTT. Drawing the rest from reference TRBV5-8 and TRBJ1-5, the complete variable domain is EAGVTQSPTHLIKTRGQQATLRCSPISGHTSVYWYQQALGLGLQFLLWYDEGEERNRGNFPPRFSGRQFPNYSSELNVNALELEDSALYLCASSLGQLSNQPQHFGDGTRLSIL.

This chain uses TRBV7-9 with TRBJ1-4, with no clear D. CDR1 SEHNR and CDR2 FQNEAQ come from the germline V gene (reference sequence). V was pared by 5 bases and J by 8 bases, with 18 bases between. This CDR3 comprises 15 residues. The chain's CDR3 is CASSTASAQGEKLFF. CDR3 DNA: TGTGCCAGCAGCACCGCCAGTGCCCAAGGGGAAAAACTGTTTTTT.

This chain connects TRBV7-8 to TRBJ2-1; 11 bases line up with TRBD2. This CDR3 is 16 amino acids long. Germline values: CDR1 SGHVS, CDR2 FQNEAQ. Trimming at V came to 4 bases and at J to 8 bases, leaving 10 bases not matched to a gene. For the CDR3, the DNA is TGTGCCAGCAGCTCGACCAGACTAGCGGGAAGACATGAGCAGTTCTTC. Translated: CASSSTRLAGRHEQFF.

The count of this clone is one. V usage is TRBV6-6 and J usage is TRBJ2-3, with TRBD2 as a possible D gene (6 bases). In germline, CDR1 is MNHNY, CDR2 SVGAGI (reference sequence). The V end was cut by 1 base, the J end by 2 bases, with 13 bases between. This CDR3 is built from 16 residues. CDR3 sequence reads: CASSYFSGVATDTQYF. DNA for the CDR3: TGTGCCAGCAGTTACTTTAGCGGCGTCGCCACAGATACGCAGTATTTT.

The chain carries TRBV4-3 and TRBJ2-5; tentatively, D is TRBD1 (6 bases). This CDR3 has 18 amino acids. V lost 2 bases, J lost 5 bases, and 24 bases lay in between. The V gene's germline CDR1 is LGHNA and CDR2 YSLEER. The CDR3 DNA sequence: TGCGCCAGCAGCCAATGGGCCCCGGACGTACAGGGTGGGGAGACCCAGTACTTC. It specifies CASSQWAPDVQGGETQYF.

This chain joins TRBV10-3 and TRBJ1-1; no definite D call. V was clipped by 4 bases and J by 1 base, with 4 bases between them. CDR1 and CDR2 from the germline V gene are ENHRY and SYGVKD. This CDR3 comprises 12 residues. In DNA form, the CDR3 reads TGTGCCATCAGTGTTGGGAACACTGAAGCTTTCTTT. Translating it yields CAISVGNTEAFF.

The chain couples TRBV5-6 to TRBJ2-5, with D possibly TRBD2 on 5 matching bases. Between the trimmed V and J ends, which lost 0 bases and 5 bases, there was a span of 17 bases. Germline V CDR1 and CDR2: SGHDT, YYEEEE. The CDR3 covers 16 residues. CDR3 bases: TGTGCCAGCAGCTTGGAACTAGACCGATCACCGGAGACCCAGTACTTC. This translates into CASSLELDRSPETQYF.

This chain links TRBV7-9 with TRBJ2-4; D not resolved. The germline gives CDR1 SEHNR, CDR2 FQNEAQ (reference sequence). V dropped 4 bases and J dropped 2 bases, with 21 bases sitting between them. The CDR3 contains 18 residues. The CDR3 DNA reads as TGTGCCAGCAGCTCATCAATCATCCTACCGCGGACCAAAAACATTCAGTACTTC. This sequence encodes CASSSSIILPRTKNIQYF.

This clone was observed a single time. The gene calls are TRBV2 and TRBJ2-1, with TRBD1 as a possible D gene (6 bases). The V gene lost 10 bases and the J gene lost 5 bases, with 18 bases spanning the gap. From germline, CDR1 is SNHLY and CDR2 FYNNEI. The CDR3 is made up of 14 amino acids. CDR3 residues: CATDGQQFDNEQFF. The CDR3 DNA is TGTGCCACCGATGGACAGCAATTTGACAATGAGCAGTTCTTC.

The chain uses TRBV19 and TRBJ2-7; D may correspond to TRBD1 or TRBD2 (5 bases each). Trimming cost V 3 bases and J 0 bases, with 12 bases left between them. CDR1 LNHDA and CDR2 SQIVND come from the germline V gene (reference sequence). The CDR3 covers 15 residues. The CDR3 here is CASSIFSGASYEQYF. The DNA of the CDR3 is TGTGCCAGTAGTATTTTTTCCGGGGCCTCCTACGAGCAGTACTTC.